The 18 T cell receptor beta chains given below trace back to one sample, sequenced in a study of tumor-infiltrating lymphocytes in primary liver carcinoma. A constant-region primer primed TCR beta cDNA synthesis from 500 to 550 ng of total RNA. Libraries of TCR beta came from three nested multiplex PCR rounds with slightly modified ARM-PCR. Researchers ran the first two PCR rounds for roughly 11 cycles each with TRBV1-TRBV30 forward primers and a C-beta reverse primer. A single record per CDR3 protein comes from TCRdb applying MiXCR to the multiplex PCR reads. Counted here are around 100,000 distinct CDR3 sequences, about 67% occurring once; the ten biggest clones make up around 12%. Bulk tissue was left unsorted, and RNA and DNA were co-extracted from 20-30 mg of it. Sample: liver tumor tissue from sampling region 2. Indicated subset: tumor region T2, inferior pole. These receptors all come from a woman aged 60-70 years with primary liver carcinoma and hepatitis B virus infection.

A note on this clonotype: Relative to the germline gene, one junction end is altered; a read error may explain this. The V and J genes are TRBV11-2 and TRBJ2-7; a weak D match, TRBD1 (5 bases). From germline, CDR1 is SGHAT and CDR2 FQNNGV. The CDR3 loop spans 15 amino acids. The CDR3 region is CTSSPLAGHEYEQYF. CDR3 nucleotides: TGTACCAGCAGTCCCCTGGCTGGACATGAGTACGAGCAGTACTTC.

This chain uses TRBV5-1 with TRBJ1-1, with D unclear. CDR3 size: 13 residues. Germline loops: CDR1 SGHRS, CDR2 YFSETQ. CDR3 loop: CSSSLGAATEAFF. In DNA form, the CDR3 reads TGCTCTAGCAGCTTGGGTGCAGCCACCGAAGCTTTCTTT. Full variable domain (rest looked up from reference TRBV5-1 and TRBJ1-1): KAGVTQTPRYLIKTRGQQVTLSCSPISGHRSVSWYQQTPGQGLQFLFEYFSETQRNKGNFPGRFSGRQFSNSRSEMNVSTLELGDSALYLCSSSLGAATEAFFGQGTRLTVV.

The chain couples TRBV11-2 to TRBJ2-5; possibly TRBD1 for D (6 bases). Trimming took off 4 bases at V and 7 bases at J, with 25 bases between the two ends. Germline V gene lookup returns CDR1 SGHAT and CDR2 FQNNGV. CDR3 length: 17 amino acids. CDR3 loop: CASSSEGGVCEATTQYF. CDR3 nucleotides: TGTGCCAGCAGCTCTGAAGGGGGTGTCTGCGAAGCAACGACCCAGTACTTC.

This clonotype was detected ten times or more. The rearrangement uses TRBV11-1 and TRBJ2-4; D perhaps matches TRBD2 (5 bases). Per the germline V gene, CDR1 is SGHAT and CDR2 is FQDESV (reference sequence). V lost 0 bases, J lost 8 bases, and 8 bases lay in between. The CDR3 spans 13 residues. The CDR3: CASSLAWGDIQYF. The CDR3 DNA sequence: TGTGCCAGCAGCTTAGCCTGGGGAGACATTCAGTACTTC.

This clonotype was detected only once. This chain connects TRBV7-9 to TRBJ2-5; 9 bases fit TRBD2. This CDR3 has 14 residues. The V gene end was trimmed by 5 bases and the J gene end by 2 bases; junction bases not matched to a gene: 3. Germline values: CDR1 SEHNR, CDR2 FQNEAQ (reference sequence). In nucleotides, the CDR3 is TGTGCCAGCAGCGTAAGCGGGGGGCAAGAGACCCAGTACTTC. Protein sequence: CASSVSGGQETQYF.

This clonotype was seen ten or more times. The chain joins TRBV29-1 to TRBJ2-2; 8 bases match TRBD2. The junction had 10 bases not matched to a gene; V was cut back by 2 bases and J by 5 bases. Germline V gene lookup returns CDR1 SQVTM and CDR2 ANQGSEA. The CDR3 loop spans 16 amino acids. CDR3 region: CSVEKVAGSVTGELFF. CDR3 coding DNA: TGCAGCGTTGAAAAGGTAGCGGGAAGCGTTACCGGGGAGCTGTTTTTT.

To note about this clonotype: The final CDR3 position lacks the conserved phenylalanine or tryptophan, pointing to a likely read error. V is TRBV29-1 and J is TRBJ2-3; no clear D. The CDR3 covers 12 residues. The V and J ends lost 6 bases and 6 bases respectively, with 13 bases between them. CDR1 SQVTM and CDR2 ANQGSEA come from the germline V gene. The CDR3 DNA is TGCAGCGTCCCCAGAGCAGCTGATACGCAGTATTAT. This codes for CSVPRAADTQYY.

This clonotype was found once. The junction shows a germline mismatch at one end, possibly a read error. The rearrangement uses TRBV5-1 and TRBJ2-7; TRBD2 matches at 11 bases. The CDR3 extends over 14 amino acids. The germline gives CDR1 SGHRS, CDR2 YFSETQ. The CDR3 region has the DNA TGCGTCAGCAGCCCCGGGACTAGCGGCTACGAGCAGTACTTC. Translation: CVSSPGTSGYEQYF.

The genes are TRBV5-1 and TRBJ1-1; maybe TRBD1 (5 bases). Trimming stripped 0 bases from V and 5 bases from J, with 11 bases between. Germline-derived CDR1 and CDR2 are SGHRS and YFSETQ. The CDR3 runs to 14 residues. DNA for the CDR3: TGCGCCAGCAGCTTGGATTTGGGGGGAACTGAAGCTTTCTTT. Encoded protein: CASSLDLGGTEAFF.

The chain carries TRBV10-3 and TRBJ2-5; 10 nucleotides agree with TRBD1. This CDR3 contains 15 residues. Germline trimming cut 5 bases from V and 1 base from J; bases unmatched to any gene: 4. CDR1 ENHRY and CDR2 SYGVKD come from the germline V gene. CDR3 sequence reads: CAISSGTGAQETQYF. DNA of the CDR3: TGTGCCATCAGTTCCGGGACAGGGGCCCAAGAGACCCAGTACTTC.

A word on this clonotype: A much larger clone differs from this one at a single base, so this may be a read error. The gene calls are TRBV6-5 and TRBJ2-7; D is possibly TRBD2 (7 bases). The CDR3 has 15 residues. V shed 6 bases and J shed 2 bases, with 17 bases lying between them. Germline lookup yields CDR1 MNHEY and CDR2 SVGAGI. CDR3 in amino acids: CASSPRGAAAYEQYF. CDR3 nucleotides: TGTGCCAGCAGCCCCCGGGGGGCGGCAGCCTACGAGCAGTACTTC.

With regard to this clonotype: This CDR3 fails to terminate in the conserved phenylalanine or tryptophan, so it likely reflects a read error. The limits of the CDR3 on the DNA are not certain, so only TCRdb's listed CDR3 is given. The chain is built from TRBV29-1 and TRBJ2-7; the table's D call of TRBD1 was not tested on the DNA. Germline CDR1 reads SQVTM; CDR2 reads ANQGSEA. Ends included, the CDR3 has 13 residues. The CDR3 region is CSATTGYSYEQHL.

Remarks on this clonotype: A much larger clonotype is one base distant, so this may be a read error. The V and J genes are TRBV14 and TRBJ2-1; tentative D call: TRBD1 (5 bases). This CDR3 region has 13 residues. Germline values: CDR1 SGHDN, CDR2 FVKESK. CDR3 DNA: TGTGCCAGCAGCCTACAGGTCTACAATGAGCAGTTATTC. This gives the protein CASSLQVYNEQLF.

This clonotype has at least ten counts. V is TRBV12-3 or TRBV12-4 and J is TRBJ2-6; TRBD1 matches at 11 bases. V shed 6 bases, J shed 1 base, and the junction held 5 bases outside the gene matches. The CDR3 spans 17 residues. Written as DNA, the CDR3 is TGTGCCAGCAGCCCGGGACAGGGGGTTTCTGGGGCCAACGTCCTGACTTTC. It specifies CASSPGQGVSGANVLTF.

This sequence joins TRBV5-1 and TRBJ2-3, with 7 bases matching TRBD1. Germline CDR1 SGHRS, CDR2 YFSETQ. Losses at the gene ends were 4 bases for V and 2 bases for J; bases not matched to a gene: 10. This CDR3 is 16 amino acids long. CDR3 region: CASSPGRGLNTDTQYF. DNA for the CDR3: TGCGCCAGCAGCCCGGGCAGGGGGTTAAACACAGATACGCAGTATTTT.

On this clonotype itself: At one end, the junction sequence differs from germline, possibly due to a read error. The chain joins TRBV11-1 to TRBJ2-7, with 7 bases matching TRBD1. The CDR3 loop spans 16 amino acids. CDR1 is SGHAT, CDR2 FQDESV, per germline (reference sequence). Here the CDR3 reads CASSFGPTGALYEQYF. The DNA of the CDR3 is TGTGCCAGCAGCTTCGGGCCCACAGGGGCCCTTTACGAACAGTACTTC.

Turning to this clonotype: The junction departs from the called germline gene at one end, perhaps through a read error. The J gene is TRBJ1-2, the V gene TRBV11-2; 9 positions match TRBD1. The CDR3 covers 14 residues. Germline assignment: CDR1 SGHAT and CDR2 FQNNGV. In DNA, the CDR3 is TGTGCCCGCAGCCACCGGGACAGGGACTATGGCTACACCTTC. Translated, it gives CARSHRDRDYGYTF.

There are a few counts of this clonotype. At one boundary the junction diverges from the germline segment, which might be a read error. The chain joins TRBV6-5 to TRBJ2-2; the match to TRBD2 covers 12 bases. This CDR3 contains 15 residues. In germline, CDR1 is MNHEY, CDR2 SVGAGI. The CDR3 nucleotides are TGTGCCAGCGGCCTACTAGCGGGAGGTACCGGGGAGCTGTTTTTC. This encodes CASGLLAGGTGELFF.